Listed here are 15 T cell receptor beta chains from one sample, sequenced in a study of T cell responses to AZD1222 COVID-19 vaccine. Measured with immunoSEQ multiplex PCR; TCRdb has only the in-frame clones, and not every one. Seen here are some 100,000 clones, around 87% observed once, and the top ten hold around 9.6%. The sample here was peripheral blood, taken 28 days after the second AZD1222 dose. Every receptor here comes from an adult who received the AZD1222 COVID-19 vaccine.

The chain joins TRBV21-1 to TRBJ2-7; the table names TRBD2, a call not compared with the DNA. TRBV21-1 is a documented pseudogene. CDR3 length: 15 amino acids. CDR3 nucleotide sequence: TGTGCCAGCAGCAATAGGACTAGCGGGGACTACGAGCAGTACTTC. It translates to CASSNRTSGDYEQYF.

This chain links TRBV7-2 with TRBJ1-2; the D gene is possibly TRBD1 (6 bases). CDR3 size: 12 residues. The V gene's germline CDR1 is SGHTA and CDR2 FQGNSA. V lost 8 bases and J lost 7, with 14 bases in between. For the CDR3, the DNA is TGTGCCAGCCGCACAGGGTCCGGTGGCTACACCTTC. Translation: CASRTGSGGYTF.

CDR3 amino acids: CASSLGVTDTQYF. The CDR3 DNA sequence: TGTGCCAGCAGCTTAGGAGTCACAGATACGCAGTATTTT. The chain employs TRBV11-2 and TRBJ2-3; D uncertain. Germline V CDR1 and CDR2: SGHAT, FQNNGV. V was shortened by 1 base and J by 2 bases, with 4 bases between the two germline ends. CDR3 length: 13 amino acids.

This rearrangement joins TRBV18 to TRBJ1-5, with 9 bases aligning to TRBD1. The CDR3 spans 15 residues. Germline CDR1 is KGHSH and CDR2 is LQKENI. With 3 bases clipped from V and 5 bases from J, the junction kept 5 bases outside the gene matches. The CDR3 loop is CASSPWTGADQPQHF. The CDR3 coding sequence is TGTGCCAGCTCACCGTGGACAGGGGCGGATCAGCCCCAGCATTTT.

V gene TRBV4-3 combines with J gene TRBJ2-7; 7 bases line up with TRBD1. V lost 1 base, J lost 6 bases, and 6 bases stayed unmatched. CDR1 is LGHNA, CDR2 YSLEER, per germline. CDR3 length equals 14 residues. CDR3 sequence reads: CASSQGTTGFEQYF. The CDR3 coding sequence is TGCGCCAGCAGCCAAGGAACGACAGGGTTCGAGCAGTACTTC.

The chain carries TRBV6-5 and TRBJ1-1, with TRBD1 identical over 7 bases. This CDR3 comprises 12 residues. V trimming: 6 bases; J trimming: 8 bases; junction bases outside the gene matches: 6. Germline CDR1 MNHEY, CDR2 SVGAGI. The CDR3 DNA reads as TGTGCCAGCAGACCGAGGGACAGCGAAGCTTTCTTT. Translated: CASRPRDSEAFF.

The V and J genes are TRBV28 and TRBJ2-5, with D possibly being TRBD2 (5 bases). V shed 3 bases and J shed 1 base, with 9 bases lying between them. The germline V gene encodes CDR1 MDHEN and CDR2 SYDVKM. The length of the CDR3 is 14 residues. The DNA for the CDR3 is TGTGCCAGCAGTTTGATGAGGGCCCAAGAGACCCAGTACTTC. This gives the protein CASSLMRAQETQYF.

A single count supports this clone. V gene TRBV10-3 combines with J gene TRBJ1-2; 7 nucleotides align to TRBD1. V dropped 0 bases and J dropped 7; count of bases not matched to a gene: 2. The CDR3 consists of 13 residues. Germline V CDR1 and CDR2: ENHRY, SYGVKD. The DNA of the CDR3 is TGTGCCATCAGTGAGTCGGCAGGGGGTGGCTACACCTTC. Encoded protein: CAISESAGGGYTF.

This clone was recorded a few times. The chain uses TRBV19 and TRBJ2-1; TRBD1 matches at 9 bases. CDR1 LNHDA and CDR2 SQIVND come from the germline V gene (reference sequence). This CDR3 has 16 residues. Trimming removed 1 base from V and 6 bases from J; junction bases left unmatched: 7. The CDR3 DNA sequence: TGTGCCAGTAGTATAGTGGGGGACAGGGCCATCAATGAGCAGTTCTTC. Residues: CASSIVGDRAINEQFF.

This chain uses TRBV4-3 with TRBJ1-3; D is possibly TRBD1 (5 bases). The CDR3 length is 18 residues. V lost 0 bases, J lost 2 bases, and 17 bases lay in between. Germline CDR1 is LGHNA and CDR2 is YSLEER. CDR3 bases: TGCGCCAGCAGCCAAGACTCTAGGGGCGCAGGGACTGGAAACACCATATATTTT. Protein: CASSQDSRGAGTGNTIYF.

The genes are TRBV5-4 and TRBJ2-5; 10 nucleotides agree with TRBD2. This CDR3 contains 16 residues. Losses at the gene ends were 0 bases for V and 0 bases for J; bases not matched to a gene: 2. Germline CDR1 reads SGHNT; CDR2 reads YYREEE (reference sequence). CDR3 in amino acids: CASSLVTSGYQETQYF. CDR3 nucleotides: TGTGCCAGCAGCTTGGTGACTAGCGGGTACCAAGAGACCCAGTACTTC.

The genes are TRBV19 and TRBJ2-3; 10 bases agree with TRBD2. This CDR3 is built from 17 residues. Germline CDR1 reads LNHDA; CDR2 reads SQIVND (reference sequence). Trimming at V came to 6 bases and at J to 6 bases, leaving 15 bases not matched to a gene. The CDR3 DNA is TGTGCCAGTAGCTCGGCCGGGGCTAGCGGGAGTCTGGATACGCAGTATTTT. Translated, it gives CASSSAGASGSLDTQYF.

CDR3 nucleotides: TGTGCCAGCAGCCATTGGGACAGAGCCAACTATGGCTACACCTTC. Its protein is CASSHWDRANYGYTF. The chain employs TRBV3-1 (or the pseudogene TRBV3-2) and TRBJ1-2; TRBD1 matches at 7 bases. This CDR3 has 15 amino acids. J gave up 2 bases and V 3 bases, and 6 bases lay outside the gene matches. In germline, CDR1 is LGHDT, CDR2 YNNKEL (reference sequence).

The chain carries TRBV15 and TRBJ1-3; a weak D match, TRBD1 (6 bases). The CDR3 has 16 amino acids. Germline assignment: CDR1 LNHNV and CDR2 YYDKDF (reference sequence). The V end lost 0 bases, the J end lost 4 bases, and 13 bases lay between the germline ends. CDR3 amino acids: CATSRDHPGAGNTIYF. DNA for the CDR3: TGTGCCACCAGCAGAGATCATCCAGGGGCGGGAAACACCATATATTTT.

This rearrangement joins TRBV19 to TRBJ2-2; 9 bases line up with TRBD1. Germline V gene lookup returns CDR1 LNHDA and CDR2 SQIVND (reference sequence). The CDR3 extends over 15 amino acids. V shed 9 bases, J shed 5 bases, and the junction held 10 bases outside the gene matches. The chain's CDR3 is CASTGRGQGTGELFF. The CDR3 DNA follows: TGTGCCAGCACGGGTCGGGGACAGGGAACCGGGGAGCTGTTTTTT.